A selection of T cell receptor beta chains follows, all from one sample in a study of T cells after yellow fever vaccination. From the 5' RACE reads, TCRdb called clonotypes with MiXCR, one entry per CDR3 protein. The data contain more than 350,000 distinct CDR3 sequences, around 10% of them seen just once; the ten biggest clones take up around 20%. The sequenced sample was PBMCs, obtained on the day of the first yellow fever vaccination. All receptors come from a young man who received the YFV17D yellow fever vaccine. The CDR3 runs from the conserved cysteine through the conserved F or W. Each record gives: J gene, V gene, clone size, D gene, CDR3 DNA, CDR3 protein. A D gene is named only where the DNA matches it firmly. Clone size, where shown, is once, few, many, or a class for clones that have expanded.

J gene: TRBJ1-2; V gene: TRBV6-1; clone size: NA; D gene: NA; CDR3 DNA: TGTGCCAGCAGTCGAGCTCAGGCATATGGCTACACCTTC; CDR3 protein: CASSRAQAYGYTF
J gene: TRBJ1-6; V gene: TRBV15; clone size: NA; D gene: NA; CDR3 DNA: TGTGCCACCAGATCATCGCCGTTCTATAATTCACCCCTCCACTTT; CDR3 protein: CATRSSPFYNSPLHF
J gene: TRBJ2-1; V gene: TRBV5-1; clone size: NA; D gene: NA; CDR3 DNA: TGCGCCAGCAGCATGTTACAGAGCTCCTACAATGAGCAGTTCTTC; CDR3 protein: CASSMLQSSYNEQFF
J gene: TRBJ2-5; V gene: TRBV5-1; clone size: NA; D gene: TRBD1; CDR3 DNA: TGCGCCAGCAGCCCGACCGAGGGGGCGAAACAAGAGACCCAGTACTTC; CDR3 protein: CASSPTEGAKQETQYF
J gene: TRBJ1-3; V gene: TRBV6-5; clone size: NA; D gene: TRBD1; CDR3 DNA: TGTGCCAGCAGTTACAGGGGGCTCAACACCATATATTTT; CDR3 protein: CASSYRGLNTIYF
J gene: TRBJ1-6; V gene: TRBV4-3; clone size: NA; D gene: NA; CDR3 DNA: TGCGCCAGCAGCCAAGGTAGGAATGACCCGGCCCGGGACCCCCTCCACTTT; CDR3 protein: CASSQGRNDPARDPLHF
J gene: TRBJ2-5; V gene: TRBV7-2; clone size: NA; D gene: TRBD2; CDR3 DNA: TGTGCCAGCAGCCCTAGACTAGCGGGGGGGCCGAGGGAGACCCAGTACTTC; CDR3 protein: CASSPRLAGGPRETQYF
J gene: TRBJ2-1; V gene: TRBV7-2; clone size: many; D gene: NA; CDR3 DNA: TGTGCCAGCAGCTTCGACAGCTACAATGAGCAGTTCTTC; CDR3 protein: CASSFDSYNEQFF
J gene: TRBJ2-2; V gene: TRBV5-4; clone size: many; D gene: NA; CDR3 DNA: TGTGCCAGCAGCTCGGAGGTCGCGAACACCGGGGAGCTGTTTTTT; CDR3 protein: CASSSEVANTGELFF
J gene: TRBJ2-5; V gene: TRBV5-1; clone size: few; D gene: NA; CDR3 DNA: TGCGCCAGCGAGGTAGGGCAAAGAGGGACCCAGTACTTC; CDR3 protein: CASEVGQRGTQYF
J gene: TRBJ2-3; V gene: TRBV12-3/TRBV12-4; clone size: few; D gene: NA; CDR3 DNA: TGTGCCAGCAGTTCCCCCCGTAGGATGGGAGATACGCAGTATTTT; CDR3 protein: CASSSPRRMGDTQYF
J gene: TRBJ1-5; V gene: TRBV7-2; clone size: many; D gene: NA; CDR3 DNA: TGTGCCAGCAGCTTATGGCAGGGGAGCAATCAGCCCCAGCATTTT; CDR3 protein: CASSLWQGSNQPQHF
J gene: TRBJ1-4; V gene: TRBV6-1; clone size: NA; D gene: NA; CDR3 DNA: TGTGCCAGCAGCCCCAGAGGGTTTAATGAAAAACTGTTTTTT; CDR3 protein: CASSPRGFNEKLFF
J gene: TRBJ2-5; V gene: TRBV7-8; clone size: few; D gene: TRBD2; CDR3 DNA: TGTGCCAGCAGCGAACGGACTAGCGGGGGGGCAAAGACCCAGTACTTC; CDR3 protein: CASSERTSGGAKTQYF
J gene: TRBJ1-5; V gene: TRBV27; clone size: NA; D gene: NA; CDR3 DNA: TGTGCCAGCGGTGTGGGAACTAGCAATCAGCCCCAGCATTTT; CDR3 protein: CASGVGTSNQPQHF
J gene: TRBJ2-5; V gene: TRBV10-3; clone size: NA; D gene: TRBD2; CDR3 DNA: TGTGCCATCAGTGACCCCCTCGGGGCGGGGGGACAAGAGACCCAGTACTTC; CDR3 protein: CAISDPLGAGGQETQYF
J gene: TRBJ1-1; V gene: TRBV7-8; clone size: NA; D gene: NA; CDR3 DNA: TGTGCCAGCAGCTTAAGGGGGGGGGCAGGGACTGAAGCTTTCTTT; CDR3 protein: CASSLRGGAGTEAFF
J gene: TRBJ2-7; V gene: TRBV7-2; clone size: few; D gene: NA; CDR3 DNA: TGTGCCAGCAGCCGAGCTGGATCCTACGAGCAGTACTTC; CDR3 protein: CASSRAGSYEQYF
J gene: TRBJ1-1; V gene: TRBV6-2/TRBV6-3; clone size: NA; D gene: TRBD1; CDR3 DNA: TGTGCCAGCAGTGAGCACAGGGGAGGGCTGAACACTGAAGCTTTCTTT; CDR3 protein: CASSEHRGGLNTEAFF
J gene: TRBJ2-7; V gene: TRBV5-1; clone size: NA; D gene: NA; CDR3 DNA: TGCGCCAGCGGAGTATACGAGCAGTACTTC; CDR3 protein: CASGVYEQYF
J gene: TRBJ2-7; V gene: TRBV5-4; clone size: once; D gene: NA; CDR3 DNA: TGTGCCAGCAGCTTGGGTGTAAGGGATTGGAACTTC; CDR3 protein: CASSLGVRDWNF
J gene: TRBJ2-5; V gene: TRBV11-3; clone size: NA; D gene: TRBD2; CDR3 DNA: TGTGCCAGCAGCAGCGGGGAACAGACCCAGTACTTC; CDR3 protein: CASSSGEQTQYF
J gene: TRBJ2-7; V gene: TRBV5-1; clone size: many; D gene: NA; CDR3 DNA: TGCGCCAGCAGCTCCCTCTCATCCTACGAGCAGTACTTC; CDR3 protein: CASSSLSSYEQYF
J gene: TRBJ2-5; V gene: TRBV29-1; clone size: NA; D gene: NA; CDR3 DNA: TGCAGCCAAACGGCCCTTGGGGGGACGGAGACCCAGTACTTC; CDR3 protein: CSQTALGGTETQYF
J gene: TRBJ1-4; V gene: TRBV7-2; clone size: NA; D gene: NA; CDR3 DNA: TGTGCCAGCAGCTTAGAGGCGACTAATGAAAAACTGTTTTTT; CDR3 protein: CASSLEATNEKLFF